The present T cell receptor (beta chain) was sequenced within a study of response to subunit inactivated influenza vaccine. General observations from the study: Each seasonal influenza vaccination, the authors suggested, recruits few new T cells.

The germline V gene encodes CDR1 SGHTA and CDR2 FQGNSA. This CDR3 has 14 amino acids. V was pared by 7 bases and J by 0 bases, with 9 bases between. A remark on this clonotype: Its antigen is not known.

TCRdb re-called the RT-PCR reads through MiXCR, storing one row per CDR3 protein. The sample shows 500,000 to 600,000 distinct CDR3 sequences, approximately 12% of them seen only once. The V and J genes are TRBV7-2 and TRBJ2-2; D unresolved. The clonotype was recovered from a man in his fifties who received an inactivated influenza vaccine. The starting material was PBMCs from blood, obtained 35 to 45 days after vaccination. The CDR3 spells CASTASPNTGELFF. CDR3 sequence (DNA): TGTGCCAGCACCGCATCACCGAACACCGGGGAGCTGTTTTTT. Full variable domain (missing parts from reference TRBV7-2 and TRBJ2-2): GAGVSQSPSNKVTEKGKDVELRCDPISGHTALYWYRQSLGQGLEFLIYFQGNSAPDKSGLPSDRFSAERTGGSVSTLTIQRTQQEDSAVYLCASTASPNTGELFFGEGSRLTVL.